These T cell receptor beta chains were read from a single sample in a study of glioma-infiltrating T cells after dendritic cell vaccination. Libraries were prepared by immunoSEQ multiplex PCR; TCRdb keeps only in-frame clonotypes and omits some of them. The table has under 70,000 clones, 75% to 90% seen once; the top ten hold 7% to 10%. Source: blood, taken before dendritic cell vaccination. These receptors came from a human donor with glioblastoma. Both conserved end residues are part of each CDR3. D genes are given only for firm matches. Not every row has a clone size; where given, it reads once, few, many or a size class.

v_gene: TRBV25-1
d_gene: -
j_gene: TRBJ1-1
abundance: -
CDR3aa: CASSIGESNTEAFF
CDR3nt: TGTGCCAGCAGTATAGGGGAATCGAACACTGAAGCTTTCTTT

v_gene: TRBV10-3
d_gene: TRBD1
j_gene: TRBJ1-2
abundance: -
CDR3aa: CAISEQGMTGVNTF
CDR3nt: TGTGCCATCAGTGAGCAAGGGATGACAGGGGTTAACACCTTC

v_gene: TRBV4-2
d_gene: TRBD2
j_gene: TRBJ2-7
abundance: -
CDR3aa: CASSQEVSLAGGPYYEQYF
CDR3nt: TGTGCCAGCAGCCAAGAGGTTAGTCTAGCGGGGGGACCCTACTACGAGCAGTACTTC

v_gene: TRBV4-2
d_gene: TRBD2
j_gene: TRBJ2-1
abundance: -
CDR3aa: CASSQPKSTSGRYNEQFF
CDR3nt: TGTGCCAGCAGCCAACCTAAATCGACTAGCGGACGATACAACGAGCAGTTCTTC

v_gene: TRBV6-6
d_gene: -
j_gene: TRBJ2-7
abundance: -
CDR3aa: CASSYSVGRIYEQYF
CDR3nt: TGTGCCAGCAGTTACTCCGTTGGCAGAATTTACGAGCAGTACTTC

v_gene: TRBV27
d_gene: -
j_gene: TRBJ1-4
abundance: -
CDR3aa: CASSLIPGSDEKLFF
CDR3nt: TGTGCCAGCAGTTTAATCCCAGGGTCCGACGAAAAACTGTTTTTT

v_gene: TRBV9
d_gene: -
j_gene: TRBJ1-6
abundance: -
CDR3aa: CASSVGPGESPLHF
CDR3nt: TGTGCCAGCAGCGTGGGCCCGGGGGAATCACCCCTCCACTTT

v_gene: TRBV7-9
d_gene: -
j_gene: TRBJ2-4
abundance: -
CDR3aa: CASAPGDYKNIQYF
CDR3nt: TGTGCCAGCGCACCGGGGGATTACAAAAACATTCAGTACTTC

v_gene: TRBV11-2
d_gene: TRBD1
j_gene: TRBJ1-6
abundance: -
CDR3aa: CASSSGWGTDNSPLHF
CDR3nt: TGTGCCAGCAGCTCTGGATGGGGGACAGATAATTCACCCCTCCACTTT

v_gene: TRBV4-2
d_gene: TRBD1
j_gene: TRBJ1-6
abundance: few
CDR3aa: CASSLQGAGSPLHF
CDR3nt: TGTGCCAGCAGCCTACAGGGGGCAGGATCACCCCTCCACTTT

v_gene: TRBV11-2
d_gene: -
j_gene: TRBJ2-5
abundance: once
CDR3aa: CASSPTPGLGKGTQYF
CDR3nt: TGTGCCAGCAGCCCCACGCCGGGACTGGGGAAGGGGACCCAGTACTTC

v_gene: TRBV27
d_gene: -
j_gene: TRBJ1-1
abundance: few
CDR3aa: CASTPTRLNTEAFF
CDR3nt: TGTGCCAGCACCCCGACACGCCTGAACACTGAAGCTTTCTTT

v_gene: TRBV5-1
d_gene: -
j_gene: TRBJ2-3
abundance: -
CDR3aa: CASSLDGGQDTQYF
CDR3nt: TGCGCCAGCAGCTTGGACGGGGGGCAAGATACGCAGTATTTT

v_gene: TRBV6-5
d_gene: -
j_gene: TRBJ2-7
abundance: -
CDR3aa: CASSYSSAVPYEQYF
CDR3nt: TGTGCCAGCAGTTACTCTAGCGCGGTCCCCTACGAGCAGTACTTC

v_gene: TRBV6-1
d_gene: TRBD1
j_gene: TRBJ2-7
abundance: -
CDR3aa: CATRETGAYEQYF
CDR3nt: TGTGCCACCAGAGAGACAGGGGCCTACGAGCAGTACTTC

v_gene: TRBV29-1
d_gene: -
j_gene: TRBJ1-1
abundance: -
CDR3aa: CSVRGNTEAFF
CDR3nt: TGCAGCGTCCGAGGGAACACTGAAGCTTTCTTT

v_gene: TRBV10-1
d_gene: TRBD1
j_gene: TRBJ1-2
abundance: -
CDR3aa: CASSAGTGYGYTF
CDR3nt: TGCGCCAGCAGCGCCGGGACAGGATATGGCTACACCTTC

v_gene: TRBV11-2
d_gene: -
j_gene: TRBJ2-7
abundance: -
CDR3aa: CASSSIRGRASYEQYF
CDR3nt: TGTGCCAGCAGCTCTATCCGGGGGAGAGCCTCCTACGAGCAGTACTTC

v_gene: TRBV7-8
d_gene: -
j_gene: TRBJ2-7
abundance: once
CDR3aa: CASSLGRQATPDYEQYF
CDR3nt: TGTGCCAGCAGCTTAGGGAGACAGGCAACTCCCGACTACGAGCAGTACTTC

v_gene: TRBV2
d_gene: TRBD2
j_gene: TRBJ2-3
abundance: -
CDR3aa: CASDPLAKLTDTQYF
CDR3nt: TGTGCCAGCGATCCACTAGCGAAACTCACAGATACGCAGTATTTT

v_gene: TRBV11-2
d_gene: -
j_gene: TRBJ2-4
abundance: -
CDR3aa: CASSFLGLDIQYF
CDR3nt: TGTGCCAGCAGCTTCCTTGGGCTGGACATTCAGTACTTC

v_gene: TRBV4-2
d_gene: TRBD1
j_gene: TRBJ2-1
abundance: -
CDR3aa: CASSQEKGAAGSYNEQFF
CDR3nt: TGTGCCAGCAGCCAAGAGAAGGGGGCGGCGGGCTCCTACAATGAGCAGTTCTTC

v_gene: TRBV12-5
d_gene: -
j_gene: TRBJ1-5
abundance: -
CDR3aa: CASGFGGTGNSNQPQHF
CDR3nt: TGTGCTAGTGGTTTCGGAGGCACGGGTAATAGCAATCAGCCCCAGCATTTT

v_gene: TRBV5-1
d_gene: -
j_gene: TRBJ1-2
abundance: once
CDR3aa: CASSLDSYGYTF
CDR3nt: TGCGCCAGCAGCCTAGACAGCTATGGCTACACCTTC

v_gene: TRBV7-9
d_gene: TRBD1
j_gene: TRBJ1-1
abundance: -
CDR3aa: CASSLGQLKNTEAFF
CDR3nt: TGTGCCAGCAGCCTGGGACAGCTAAAAAACACTGAAGCTTTCTTT

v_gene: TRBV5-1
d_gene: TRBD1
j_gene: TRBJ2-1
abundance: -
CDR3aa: CASSLGVGTVNEQFF
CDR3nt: TGCGCCAGCAGCTTGGGTGTGGGGACAGTCAATGAGCAGTTCTTC

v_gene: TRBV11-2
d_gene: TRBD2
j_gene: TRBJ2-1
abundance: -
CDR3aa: CASSLVGGGLRNEQFF
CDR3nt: TGTGCCAGCAGCTTAGTAGGCGGGGGGTTAAGGAATGAGCAGTTCTTC

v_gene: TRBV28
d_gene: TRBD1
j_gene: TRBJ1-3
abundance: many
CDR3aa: CASGLQGRLNSGNTIYF
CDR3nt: TGTGCCAGCGGATTACAGGGGCGCCTTAACTCTGGAAACACCATATATTTT

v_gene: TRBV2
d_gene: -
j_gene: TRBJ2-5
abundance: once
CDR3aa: CASREMGAGAAETQYF
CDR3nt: TGTGCCAGCAGGGAAATGGGGGCGGGGGCGGCGGAGACCCAGTACTTC

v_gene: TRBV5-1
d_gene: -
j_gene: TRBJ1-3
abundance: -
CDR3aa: CASSSPESGNTIYF
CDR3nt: TGCGCCAGCAGCTCCCCCGAGTCTGGAAACACCATATATTTT

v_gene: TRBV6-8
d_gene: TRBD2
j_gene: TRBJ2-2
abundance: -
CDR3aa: CASSLLAGFTGELFF
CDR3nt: TGTGCCAGCAGCCTCCTAGCGGGTTTCACCGGGGAGCTGTTTTTT

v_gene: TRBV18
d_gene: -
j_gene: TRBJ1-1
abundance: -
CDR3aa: CASSPPGTVNTEAFF
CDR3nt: TGTGCCAGCTCACCACCCGGCACAGTGAACACTGAAGCTTTCTTT

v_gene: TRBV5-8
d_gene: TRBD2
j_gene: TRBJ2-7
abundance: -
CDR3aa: CASSLYSGGSNSYEQYF
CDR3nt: TGTGCCAGCAGCTTGTATAGCGGGGGGTCCAACTCCTACGAGCAGTACTTC

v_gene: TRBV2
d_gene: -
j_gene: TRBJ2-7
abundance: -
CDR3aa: CASSDTRLGTSYEQYF
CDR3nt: TGTGCCAGCAGTGATACAAGACTAGGGACCTCCTACGAGCAGTACTTC

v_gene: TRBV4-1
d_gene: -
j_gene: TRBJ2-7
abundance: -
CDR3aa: CASSTRVAREQYF
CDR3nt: TGCGCCAGCAGCACCCGGGTAGCTAGGGAGCAGTACTTC

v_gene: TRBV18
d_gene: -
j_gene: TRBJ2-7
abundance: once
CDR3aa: CASSPRRESSYEQYF
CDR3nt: TGTGCCAGCTCACCCCGACGGGAAAGCTCCTACGAGCAGTACTTC

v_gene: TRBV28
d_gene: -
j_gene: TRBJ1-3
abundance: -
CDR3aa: CASIGVGWIGNTIYF
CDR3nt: TGTGCCAGCATAGGGGTAGGGTGGATTGGAAACACCATATATTTT

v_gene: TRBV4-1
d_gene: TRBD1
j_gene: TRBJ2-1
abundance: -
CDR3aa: CASSQVRDRGNNEQFF
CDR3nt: TGCGCCAGCAGCCAAGTTAGGGACAGGGGCAACAATGAGCAGTTCTTC

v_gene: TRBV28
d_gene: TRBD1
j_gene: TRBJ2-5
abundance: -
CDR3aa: CASSPQTGGETQYF
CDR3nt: TGTGCCAGCAGTCCCCAGACAGGGGGCGAGACCCAGTACTTC

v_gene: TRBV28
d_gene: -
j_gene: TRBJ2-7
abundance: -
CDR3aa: CASSLSSGRQYF
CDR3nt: TGTGCCAGCAGTTTAAGTTCTGGCAGGCAATACTTC

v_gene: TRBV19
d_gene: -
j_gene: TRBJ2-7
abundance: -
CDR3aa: CASSDQGGYEQYF
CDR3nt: TGTGCCAGTAGTGATCAGGGGGGTTACGAGCAGTACTTC

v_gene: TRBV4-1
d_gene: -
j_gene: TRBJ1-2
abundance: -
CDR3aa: CASRKTGSNYGYTF
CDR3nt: TGCGCCAGCAGGAAGACAGGCAGTAACTATGGCTACACCTTC

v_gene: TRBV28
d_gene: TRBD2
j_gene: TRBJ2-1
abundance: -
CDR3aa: CASSPSGGSYNEQFF
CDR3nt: TGTGCCAGCAGTCCAAGCGGGGGGAGCTACAATGAGCAGTTCTTC

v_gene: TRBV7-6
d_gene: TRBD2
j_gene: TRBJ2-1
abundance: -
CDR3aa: CASSPLAGASRYNEQFF
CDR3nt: TGTGCCAGCAGTCCCCTAGCGGGGGCAAGTAGGTACAATGAGCAGTTCTTC

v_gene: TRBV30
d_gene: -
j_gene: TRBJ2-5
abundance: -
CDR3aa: CAWSRQGLQETQYF
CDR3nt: TGTGCCTGGAGTAGGCAGGGACTTCAAGAGACCCAGTACTTC

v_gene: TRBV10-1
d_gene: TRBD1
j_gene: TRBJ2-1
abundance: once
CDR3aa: CASREQGASEQFF
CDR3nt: TGCGCCAGCCGCGAACAGGGGGCTAGTGAGCAGTTCTTC

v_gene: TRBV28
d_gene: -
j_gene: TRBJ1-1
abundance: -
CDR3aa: CASSLQGLNTEAFF
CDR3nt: TGTGCCAGCAGTTTACAGGGCCTGAACACTGAAGCTTTCTTT

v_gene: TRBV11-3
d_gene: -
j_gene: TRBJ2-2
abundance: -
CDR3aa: CASSLYRAGTGELFF
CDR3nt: TGTGCCAGCAGCTTATACAGGGCTGGCACCGGGGAGCTGTTTTTT

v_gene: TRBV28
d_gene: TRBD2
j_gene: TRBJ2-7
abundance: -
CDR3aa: CASGQRGGNLNEQYF
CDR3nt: TGTGCCAGCGGCCAGCGGGGGGGCAATCTAAACGAGCAGTACTTC

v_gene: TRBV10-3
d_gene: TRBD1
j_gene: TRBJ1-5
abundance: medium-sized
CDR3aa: CAISEVRGSPNQPQHF
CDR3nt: TGTGCCATCAGTGAGGTCAGGGGGTCCCCCAATCAGCCCCAGCATTTT

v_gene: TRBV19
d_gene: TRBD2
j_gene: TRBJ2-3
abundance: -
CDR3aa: CASSIGLAGASSTDTQYF
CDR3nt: TGTGCCAGTAGTATAGGTCTAGCGGGGGCCTCGAGCACAGATACGCAGTATTTT

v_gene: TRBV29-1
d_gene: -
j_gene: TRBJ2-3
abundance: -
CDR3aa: CSPRDSSTDTQYF
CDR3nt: TGCAGCCCCCGCGACTCTAGCACAGATACGCAGTATTTT

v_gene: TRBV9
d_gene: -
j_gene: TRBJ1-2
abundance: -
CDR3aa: CASSVGGGRGQSNYGYTF
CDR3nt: TGTGCCAGCAGCGTAGGGGGGGGCAGGGGCCAGTCTAACTATGGCTACACCTTC

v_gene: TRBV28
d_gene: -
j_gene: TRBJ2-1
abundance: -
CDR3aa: CASSGPYNEQFF
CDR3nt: TGTGCCAGCAGTGGCCCTTACAATGAGCAGTTCTTC

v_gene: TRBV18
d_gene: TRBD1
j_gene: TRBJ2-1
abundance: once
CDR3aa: CASSPLGQGLNEQFF
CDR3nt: TGTGCCAGCTCACCATTGGGACAGGGTCTCAATGAGCAGTTCTTC

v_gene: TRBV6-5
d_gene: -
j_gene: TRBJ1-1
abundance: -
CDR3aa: CASSALRQDTEAFF
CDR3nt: TGTGCCAGCAGTGCCCTCCGCCAGGACACTGAAGCTTTCTTT

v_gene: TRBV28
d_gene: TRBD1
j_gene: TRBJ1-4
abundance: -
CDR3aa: CASGLTTGGEEKLFF
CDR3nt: TGTGCCAGCGGACTGACGACAGGGGGCGAGGAAAAACTGTTTTTT

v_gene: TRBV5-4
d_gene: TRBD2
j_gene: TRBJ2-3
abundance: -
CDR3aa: CASSRWTSGGTDTQYF
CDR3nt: TGTGCCAGCAGCCGATGGACTAGCGGGGGCACAGATACGCAGTATTTT

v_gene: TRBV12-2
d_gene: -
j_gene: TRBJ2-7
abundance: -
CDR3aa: CASRSPEGNPSYEQYF
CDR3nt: TGTGCAAGTCGCTCCCCGGAGGGAAATCCCTCCTACGAGCAGTACTTC

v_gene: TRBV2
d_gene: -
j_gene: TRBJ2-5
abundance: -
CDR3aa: CASTVSGFWETQYF
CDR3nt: TGTGCCAGTACGGTATCAGGGTTTTGGGAGACCCAGTACTTC